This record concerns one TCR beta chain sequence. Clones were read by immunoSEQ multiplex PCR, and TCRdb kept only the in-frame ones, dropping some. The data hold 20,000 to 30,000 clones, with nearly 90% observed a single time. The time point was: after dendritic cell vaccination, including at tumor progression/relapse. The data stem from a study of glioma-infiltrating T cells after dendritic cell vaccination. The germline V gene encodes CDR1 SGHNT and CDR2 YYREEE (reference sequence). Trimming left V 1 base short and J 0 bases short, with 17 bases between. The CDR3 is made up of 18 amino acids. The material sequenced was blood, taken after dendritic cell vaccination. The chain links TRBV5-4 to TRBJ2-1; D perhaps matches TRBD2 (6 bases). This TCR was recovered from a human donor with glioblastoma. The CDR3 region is CASSLFQRVSSSYNEQFF. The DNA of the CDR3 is TGTGCCAGCAGCTTGTTCCAGCGGGTCTCCAGCTCCTACAATGAGCAGTTCTTC.